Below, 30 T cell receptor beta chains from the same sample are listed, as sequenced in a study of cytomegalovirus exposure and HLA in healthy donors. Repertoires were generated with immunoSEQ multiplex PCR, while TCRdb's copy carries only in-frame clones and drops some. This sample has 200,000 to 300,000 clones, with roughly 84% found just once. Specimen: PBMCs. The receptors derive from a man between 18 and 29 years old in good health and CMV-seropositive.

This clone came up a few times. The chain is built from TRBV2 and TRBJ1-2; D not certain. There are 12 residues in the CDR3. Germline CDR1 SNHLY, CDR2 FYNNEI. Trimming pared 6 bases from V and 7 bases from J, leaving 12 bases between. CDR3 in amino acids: CASRPWAGGYTF. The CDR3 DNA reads TGTGCCAGCAGACCTTGGGCCGGTGGCTACACCTTC.

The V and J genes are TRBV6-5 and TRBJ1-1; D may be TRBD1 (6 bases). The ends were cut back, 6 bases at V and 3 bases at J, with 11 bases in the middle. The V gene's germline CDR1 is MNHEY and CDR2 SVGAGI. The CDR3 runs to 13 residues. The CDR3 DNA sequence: TGTGCCAGCAGCCCTACAGGGTACACTGAAGCTTTCTTT. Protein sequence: CASSPTGYTEAFF.

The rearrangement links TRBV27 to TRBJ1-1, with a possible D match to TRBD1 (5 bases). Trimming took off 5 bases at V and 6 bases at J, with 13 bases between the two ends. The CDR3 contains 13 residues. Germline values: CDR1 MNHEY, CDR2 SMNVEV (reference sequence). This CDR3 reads CASSPAGESEAFF. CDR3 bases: TGTGCCAGCAGTCCCGCGGGGGAATCTGAAGCTTTCTTT.

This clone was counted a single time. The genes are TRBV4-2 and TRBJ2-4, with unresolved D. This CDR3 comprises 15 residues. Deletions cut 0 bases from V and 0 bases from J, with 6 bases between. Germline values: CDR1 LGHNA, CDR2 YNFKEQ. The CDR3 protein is CASSQDKTAKNIQYF. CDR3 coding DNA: TGTGCCAGCAGCCAAGATAAGACAGCCAAAAACATTCAGTACTTC.

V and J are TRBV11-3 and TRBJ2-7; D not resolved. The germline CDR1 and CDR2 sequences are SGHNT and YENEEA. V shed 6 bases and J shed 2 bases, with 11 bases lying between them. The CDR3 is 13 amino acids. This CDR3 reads CASSRGPPYEQYF. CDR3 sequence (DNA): TGTGCCAGCAGTCGCGGACCCCCCTACGAGCAGTACTTC.

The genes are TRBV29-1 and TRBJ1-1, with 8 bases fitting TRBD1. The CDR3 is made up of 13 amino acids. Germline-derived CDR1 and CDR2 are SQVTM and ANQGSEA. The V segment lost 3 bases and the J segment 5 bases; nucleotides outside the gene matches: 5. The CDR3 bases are TGCAGCGTTGACCGGGACAGGAGGACTGAAGCTTTCTTT. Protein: CSVDRDRRTEAFF. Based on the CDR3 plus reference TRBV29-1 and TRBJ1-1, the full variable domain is SAVISQKPSRDICQRGTSLTIQCQVDSQVTMMFWYRQQPGQSLTLIATANQGSEATYESGFVIDKFPISRPNLTFSTLTVSNMSPEDSSIYLCSVDRDRRTEAFFGQGTRLTVV.

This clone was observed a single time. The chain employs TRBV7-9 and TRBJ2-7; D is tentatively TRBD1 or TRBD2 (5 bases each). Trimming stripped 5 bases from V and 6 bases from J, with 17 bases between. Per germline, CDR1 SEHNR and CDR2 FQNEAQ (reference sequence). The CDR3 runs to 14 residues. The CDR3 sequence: CASSLSAGGLEQYF. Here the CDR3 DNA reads TGTGCCAGCAGCCTCTCGGCTGGGGGTCTCGAGCAGTACTTC. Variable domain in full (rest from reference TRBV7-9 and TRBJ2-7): DTGVSQNPRHKITKRGQNVTFRCDPISEHNRLYWYRQTLGQGPEFLTYFQNEAQLEKSRLLSDRFSAERPKGSFSTLEIQRTEQGDSAMYLCASSLSAGGLEQYFGPGTRLTVT.

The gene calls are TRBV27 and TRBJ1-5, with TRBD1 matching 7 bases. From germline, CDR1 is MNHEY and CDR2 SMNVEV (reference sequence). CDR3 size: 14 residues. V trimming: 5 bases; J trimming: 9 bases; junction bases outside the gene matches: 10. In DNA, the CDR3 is TGTGCCAGCAGTCCGGGACAGCGGGTTCGGCCCCAGCATTTT. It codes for CASSPGQRVRPQHF.

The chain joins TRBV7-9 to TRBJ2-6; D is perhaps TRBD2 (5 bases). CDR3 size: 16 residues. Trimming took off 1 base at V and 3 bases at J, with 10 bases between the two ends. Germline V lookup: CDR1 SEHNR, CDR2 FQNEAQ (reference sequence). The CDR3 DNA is TGTGCCAGCAGCTTAGTGTCCGGGGTTGGGGCCAACGTCCTGACTTTC. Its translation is CASSLVSGVGANVLTF.

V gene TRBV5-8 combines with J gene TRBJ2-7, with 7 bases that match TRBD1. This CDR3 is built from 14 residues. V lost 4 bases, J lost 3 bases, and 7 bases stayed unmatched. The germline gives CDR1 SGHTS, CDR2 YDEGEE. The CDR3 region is CASSAKTGVYEQYF. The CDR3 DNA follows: TGTGCCAGCAGCGCAAAAACAGGGGTCTACGAGCAGTACTTC.

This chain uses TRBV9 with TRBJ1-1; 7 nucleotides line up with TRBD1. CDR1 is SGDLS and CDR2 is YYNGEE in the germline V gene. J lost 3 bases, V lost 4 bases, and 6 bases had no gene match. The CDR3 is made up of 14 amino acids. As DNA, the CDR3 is TGTGCCAGCAGCAAGACAGGGAGGGACACTGAAGCTTTCTTT. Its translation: CASSKTGRDTEAFF. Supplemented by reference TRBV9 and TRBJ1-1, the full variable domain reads DSGVTQTPKHLITATGQRVTLRCSPRSGDLSVYWYQQSLDQGLQFLIQYYNGEERAKGNILERFSAQQFPDLHSELNLSSLELGDSALYFCASSKTGRDTEAFFGQGTRLTVV.

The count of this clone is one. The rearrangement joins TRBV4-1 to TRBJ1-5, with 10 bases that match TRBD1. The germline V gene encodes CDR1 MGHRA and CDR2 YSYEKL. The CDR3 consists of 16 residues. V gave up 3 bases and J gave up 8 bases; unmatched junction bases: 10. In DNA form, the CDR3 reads TGCGCCAGCAGCCATCCCGCCCGGGACAGGGGAGAGCCCCAGCATTTT. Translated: CASSHPARDRGEPQHF.

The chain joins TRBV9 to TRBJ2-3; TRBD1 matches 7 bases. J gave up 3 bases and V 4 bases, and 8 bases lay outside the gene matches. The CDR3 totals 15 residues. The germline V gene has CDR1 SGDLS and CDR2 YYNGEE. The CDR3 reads CASSQPGTATDTQYF. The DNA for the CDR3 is TGTGCCAGCAGCCAACCCGGGACAGCAACAGATACGCAGTATTTT.

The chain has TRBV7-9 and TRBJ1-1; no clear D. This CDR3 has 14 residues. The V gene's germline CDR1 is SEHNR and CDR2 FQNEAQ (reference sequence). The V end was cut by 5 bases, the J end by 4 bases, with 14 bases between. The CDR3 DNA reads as TGTGCCAGCAGCGCCCCGGGATTTCGCACTGAAGCTTTCTTT. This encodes CASSAPGFRTEAFF.

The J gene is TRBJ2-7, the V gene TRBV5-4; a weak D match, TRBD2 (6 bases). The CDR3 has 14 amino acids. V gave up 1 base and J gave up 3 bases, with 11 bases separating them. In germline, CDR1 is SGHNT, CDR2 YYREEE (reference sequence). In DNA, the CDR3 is TGTGCCAGCAGCTTGTCGGGTAGCGGCTACGAGCAGTACTTC. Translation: CASSLSGSGYEQYF.

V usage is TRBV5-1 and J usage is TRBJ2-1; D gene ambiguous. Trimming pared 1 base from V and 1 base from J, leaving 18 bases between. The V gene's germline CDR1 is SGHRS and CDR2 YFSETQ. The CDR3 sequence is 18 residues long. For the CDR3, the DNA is TGCGCCAGCAGCTTGTATGACTCGCTGCTGGTTTCCTACAATGAGCAGTTCTTC. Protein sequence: CASSLYDSLLVSYNEQFF.

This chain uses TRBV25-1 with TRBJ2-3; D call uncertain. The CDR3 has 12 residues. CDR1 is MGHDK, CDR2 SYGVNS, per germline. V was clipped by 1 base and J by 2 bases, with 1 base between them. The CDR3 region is CASSEFTDTQYF. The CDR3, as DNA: TGTGCCAGCAGTGAATTCACAGATACGCAGTATTTT.

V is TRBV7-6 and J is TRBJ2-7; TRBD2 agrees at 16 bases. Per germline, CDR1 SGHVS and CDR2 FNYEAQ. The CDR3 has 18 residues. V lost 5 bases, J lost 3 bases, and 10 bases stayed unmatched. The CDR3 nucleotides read TGTGCCAGCAGCCCCGGCGGGACTAGCGGGAGGGCCTTCTACGAGCAGTACTTC. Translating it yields CASSPGGTSGRAFYEQYF.

In DNA, the CDR3 is TGTGCCAGCAGCGACGCCGCAAGCAATCAGCCCCAGCATTTT. This codes for CASSDAASNQPQHF. The rearrangement joins TRBV9 to TRBJ1-5; unclear D gene. This CDR3 has 14 amino acids. Trimming took off 3 bases at V and 1 base at J, with 8 bases between the two ends. Germline values: CDR1 SGDLS, CDR2 YYNGEE.

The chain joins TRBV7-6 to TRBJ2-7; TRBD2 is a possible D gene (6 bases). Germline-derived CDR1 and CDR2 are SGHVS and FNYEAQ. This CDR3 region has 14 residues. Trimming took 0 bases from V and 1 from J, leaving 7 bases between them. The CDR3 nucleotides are TGTGCCAGCAGCTTAGCAGGGAGGTCCTACGAGCAGTACTTC. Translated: CASSLAGRSYEQYF. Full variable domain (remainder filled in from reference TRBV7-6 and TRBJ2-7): GAGVSQSPRYKVTKRGQDVALRCDPISGHVSLYWYRQALGQGPEFLTYFNYEAQQDKSGLPNDRFSAERPEGSISTLTIQRTEQRDSAMYRCASSLAGRSYEQYFGPGTRLTVT.

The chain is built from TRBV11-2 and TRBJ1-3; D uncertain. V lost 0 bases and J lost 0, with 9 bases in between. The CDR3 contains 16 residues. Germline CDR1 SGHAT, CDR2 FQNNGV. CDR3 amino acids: CASSLEATYSGNTIYF. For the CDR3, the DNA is TGTGCCAGCAGCTTAGAAGCAACCTACTCTGGAAACACCATATATTTT.

CDR3 sequence reads: CASSPGQGTFTDTQYF. DNA for the CDR3: TGTGCCAGCAGCCCGGGACAGGGTACTTTCACAGATACGCAGTATTTT. The rearrangement links TRBV5-6 to TRBJ2-3, with 9 bases fitting TRBD1. Germline V CDR1 and CDR2: SGHDT, YYEEEE. V shed 4 bases and J 2 bases; nucleotides not matched to a gene: 8. CDR3 length: 16 amino acids. The variable domain in full, with the rest retrieved from reference TRBV5-6 and TRBJ2-3, is DAGVTQSPTHLIKTRGQQVTLRCSPKSGHDTVSWYQQALGQGPQFIFQYYEEEERQRGNFPDRFSGHQFPNYSSELNVNALLLGDSALYLCASSPGQGTFTDTQYFGPGTRLTVL.

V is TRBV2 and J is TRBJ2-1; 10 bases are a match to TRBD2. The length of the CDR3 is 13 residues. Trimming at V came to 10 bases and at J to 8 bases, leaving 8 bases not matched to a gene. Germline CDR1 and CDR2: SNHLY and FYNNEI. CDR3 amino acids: CAIPGLAIHEQFF. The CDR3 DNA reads TGTGCCATCCCGGGACTAGCGATCCATGAGCAGTTCTTC.

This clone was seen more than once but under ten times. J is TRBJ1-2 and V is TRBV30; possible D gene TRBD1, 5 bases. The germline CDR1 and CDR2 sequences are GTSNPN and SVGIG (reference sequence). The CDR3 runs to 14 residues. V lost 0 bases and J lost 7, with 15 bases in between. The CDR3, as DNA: TGTGCCTGGAGTGTGACAGCGATATATGGTGGCTACACCTTC. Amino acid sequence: CAWSVTAIYGGYTF.

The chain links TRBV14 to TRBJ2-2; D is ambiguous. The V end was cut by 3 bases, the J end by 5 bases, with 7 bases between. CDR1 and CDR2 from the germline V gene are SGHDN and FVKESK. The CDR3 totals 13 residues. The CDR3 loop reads CASSQDRTGELFF. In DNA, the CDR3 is TGTGCCAGCAGCCAGGATAGGACCGGGGAGCTGTTTTTT.

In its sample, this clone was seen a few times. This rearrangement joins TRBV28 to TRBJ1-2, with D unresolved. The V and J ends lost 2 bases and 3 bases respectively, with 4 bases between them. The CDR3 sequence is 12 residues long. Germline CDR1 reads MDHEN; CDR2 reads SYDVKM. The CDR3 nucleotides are TGTGCCAGCAGTTTAGAGGACTATGGCTACACCTTC. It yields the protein CASSLEDYGYTF.

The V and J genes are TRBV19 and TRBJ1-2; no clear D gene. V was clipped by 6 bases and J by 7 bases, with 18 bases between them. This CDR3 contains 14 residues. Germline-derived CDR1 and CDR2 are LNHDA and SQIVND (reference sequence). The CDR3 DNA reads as TGTGCCAGTAGGAAGGATACGGGAGATTTTGGCTACACCTTC. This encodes CASRKDTGDFGYTF.

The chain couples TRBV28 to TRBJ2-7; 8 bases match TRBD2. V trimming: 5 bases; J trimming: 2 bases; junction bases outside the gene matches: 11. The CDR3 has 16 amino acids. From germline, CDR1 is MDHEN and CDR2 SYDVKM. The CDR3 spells CASSPLAGRTTYEQYF. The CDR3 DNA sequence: TGTGCCAGCAGTCCATTAGCGGGGAGGACTACCTACGAGCAGTACTTC.

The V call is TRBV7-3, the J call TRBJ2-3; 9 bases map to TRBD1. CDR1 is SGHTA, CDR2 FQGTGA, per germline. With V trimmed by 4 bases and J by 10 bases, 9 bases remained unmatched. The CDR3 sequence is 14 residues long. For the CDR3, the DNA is TGTGCCAGCAGCTACGGGACAGGGTTGGAAGCGCAGTATTTT. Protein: CASSYGTGLEAQYF.

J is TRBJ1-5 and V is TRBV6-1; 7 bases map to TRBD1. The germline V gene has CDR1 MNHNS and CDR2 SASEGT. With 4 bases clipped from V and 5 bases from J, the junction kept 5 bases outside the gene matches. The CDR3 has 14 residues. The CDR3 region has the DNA TGTGCCAGCAGTGGTATGACAGGGTATCAGCCCCAGCATTTT. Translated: CASSGMTGYQPQHF.